This TCR beta chain is from a study of CD8 T cells in Susac syndrome. Study results and limitations: Only a relatively small number of individuals were included in the TCR sequencing and HLA analysis.

This clonotype appeared a single time. The antigen is not known. In blood CD8+ and CD4+ T cells, TCR beta underwent sequencing. FACS enriched CD8+ TEMRA cells, while bulk CD8+ and CD4+ were negatively isolated. Germline-derived CDR1 and CDR2 are SQVTM and ANQGSEA. The V end lost 7 bases, the J end lost 0 bases, and 16 bases lay between the germline ends. This CDR3 comprises 15 residues. Reverse transcription of roughly 0.5 to 1 ug RNA was carried out with random hexamers. The authors amplified TCR beta CDR3 across 54 Vbeta and 13 Jbeta using immunoSEQ multiplex PCR. One entry per CDR3 protein results from TCRdb running MiXCR on the immunoSEQ multiplex PCR reads. This sample has 150,000 or so distinct CDR3 sequences; 95% occur once, and the top ten carry 0.15%.

The material sequenced was CD8+ T cells from PBMCs. This TCR was sampled from a human donor with multiple sclerosis. V usage is TRBV29-1 and J usage is TRBJ1-3, with a tentative D call TRBD1 (6 bases). CDR3 amino acids: CSGVGDTSSGNTIYF. The CDR3 region has the DNA TGCAGCGGTGTGGGGGACACCTCCTCTGGAAACACCATATATTTT.